Listed here are 8 T cell receptor beta chains from one sample, sequenced in a study of blood T cell repertoires in COVID-19. Repertoires were generated with immunoSEQ multiplex PCR, while TCRdb's copy carries only in-frame clones and drops some. In the table there are about 71,000 clones, about 70% of which are singletons. The sequenced material came from peripheral blood. These receptors originate from a woman aged 80 or over with active or convalescent COVID-19.

This clone was found many times. The V and J genes are TRBV5-1 and TRBJ1-6; the D gene is possibly TRBD1 (6 bases). The V gene's germline CDR1 is SGHRS and CDR2 YFSETQ. The CDR3 runs to 15 residues. Trimming removed 0 bases from V and 7 bases from J, with 11 bases in between. This chain's CDR3 is CASSLAGGENSPLHF. The CDR3 DNA is TGCGCCAGCAGCTTGGCTGGGGGCGAGAATTCACCCCTCCACTTT.

The chain employs TRBV2 and TRBJ1-5; D is uncertain. The V gene lost 3 bases and the J gene lost 6 bases, with 18 bases spanning the gap. Germline V gene data show CDR1 as SNHLY and CDR2 as FYNNEI. The CDR3 loop spans 16 amino acids. DNA of the CDR3: TGTGCCAGCAGTGAGGGCGCGGGCCTGGGCCGTCAGCCCCAGCATTTT. Amino acid sequence: CASSEGAGLGRQPQHF.

The chain recombines TRBV28 with TRBJ1-6; possibly TRBD1 for D (6 bases). This CDR3 has 15 amino acids. Germline lookup yields CDR1 MDHEN and CDR2 SYDVKM. Trimming left V 3 bases short and J 3 bases short, with 9 bases between. The CDR3 loop is CASSLGADYNSPLHF. CDR3 DNA sequence: TGTGCCAGCAGTTTGGGGGCCGACTATAATTCACCCCTCCACTTT.

The chain is built from TRBV7-9 and TRBJ2-7; 7 nucleotides match TRBD1. Germline V lookup: CDR1 SEHNR, CDR2 FQNEAQ (reference sequence). The CDR3 totals 15 residues. V was clipped by 4 bases and J by 4 bases; unmatched bases: 10. The CDR3 loop is CASSSSTGPDYEQYF. In DNA form, the CDR3 reads TGTGCCAGCAGCTCATCGACAGGGCCCGATTACGAGCAGTACTTC.

V is TRBV7-8 and J is TRBJ2-5; 11 nucleotides match TRBD1. The CDR3 runs to 16 residues. Per germline, CDR1 SGHVS and CDR2 FQNEAQ. The V gene end was trimmed by 4 bases and the J gene end by 0 bases; junction bases not matched to a gene: 4. CDR3 sequence: CASSSRDRGYQETQYF. The CDR3 nucleotides are TGTGCCAGCAGCTCCCGGGACAGGGGGTACCAAGAGACCCAGTACTTC. Full variable domain (outside the CDR3, taken from reference TRBV7-8 and TRBJ2-5): GAGVSQSPRYKVAKRGQDVALRCDPISGHVSLFWYQQALGQGPEFLTYFQNEAQLDKSGLPSDRFFAERPEGSVSTLKIQRTQQEDSAVYLCASSSRDRGYQETQYFGPGTRLLVL.

This clone was detected a few times. This chain connects TRBV4-1 to TRBJ1-2; TRBD1 might be the D (5 bases). CDR3 length: 12 amino acids. The germline V gene has CDR1 MGHRA and CDR2 YSYEKL. The ends were cut back, 6 bases at V and 8 bases at J, with 13 bases in the middle. The CDR3 region is CASRDILEGYTF. CDR3 in DNA: TGCGCCAGCAGGGACATCCTGGAAGGCTACACCTTC.

This clone was picked up one time. An end of the junction differs from the germline gene, which may be a read error. V and J are TRBV7-2 and TRBJ1-2; 9 bases map to TRBD1. This CDR3 is built from 15 residues. Germline V gene data show CDR1 as SGHTA and CDR2 as FQGNSA. CDR3 nucleotides: TGTGCCAGCAGCTTAGACGGGACAGGGATCTATGTCTACACCTTC. Its protein is CASSLDGTGIYVYTF.

This clone has a handful of counts. The V call is TRBV6-5, the J call TRBJ1-1; 11 positions match TRBD1. Germline V gives CDR1 MNHEY, CDR2 SVGAGI. The CDR3 is 14 amino acids. The ends lost 7 bases at V and 6 bases at J; junction bases unmatched: 7. The CDR3 DNA reads as TGTGCCAGCAACTTCGGACAGGGGGCCGCTGAAGCTTTCTTT. Translated, it gives CASNFGQGAAEAFF.